This paragraph reports one TCR beta chain. Its matching antigen is unknown. This entry comes from a study of beta chain features in type 1 diabetes. On the study more broadly: All samples together contributed 95 million to 110 million sorted cells for examination. Overall study findings and caveats: PCR might favor shorter templates, but any such skew would affect patients and controls equally. Researchers cautioned that cDNA sequencing could over-represent cells with high TCR expression. The study found moderately but significantly shorter TCRB CDR3s in all four CD4+ subsets of Type 1 diabetes patients. The naive, central memory and Treg TCRB repertoires of patients appeared to be more similar to one another than those of healthy donors.

The ends were cut back, 5 bases at V and 1 base at J, with 10 bases in the middle. The CDR3 contains 14 residues. CDR1 is SGHAT, CDR2 FQNNGV, per germline. Isolated RNA was reverse transcribed in full, so expressed TCRB transcripts were sequenced. Profiling relied on immunoSEQ multiplex PCR, and the TCRdb table lists in-frame clones only, not all of them. The sample gives about 710,000 clones, about 14% of which show up once; around 0.04% is in the top ten. The sequence came from a man aged 18-30 years with type 1 diabetes. The sequenced sample consisted of naive CD4+ T cells from blood. The chain uses TRBV11-2 and TRBJ2-3; tentatively, D is TRBD1 or TRBD2 (5 bases each). The chain's CDR3 is CASSRQGGTDTQYF. CDR3 nucleotides: TGTGCCAGCAGCCGGCAGGGAGGCACAGATACGCAGTATTTT.